This T cell receptor (beta chain) originates from a study of CD8+CD57+ T cells in acquired aplastic anemia. This clonotype has ten or more counts. Trimming took off 5 bases at V and 5 bases at J, with 9 bases between the two ends. Germline V gene sequence: CDR1 SNHLY, CDR2 FYNNEI. The CDR3 extends over 12 amino acids. Researchers used genomic DNA as the template to profile TCR beta VDJ and CDR3. TCRdb fed the reads into MiXCR, producing one record per CDR3 protein. The sample lists some 280,000 distinct CDR3 sequences, roughly 50% occurring once. V and J are TRBV2 and TRBJ2-5, with unresolved D. The TCR was taken from a human donor with severe aplastic anemia or a healthy control (not recorded which). Input material: sorted CD4+, CD8+, or CD8+CD57+ T cells (not recorded which) from PBMCs. The CDR3 nucleotides read TGTGCCAGCAGTCAGTCCGGGGAGACCCAGTACTTC. This translates into CASSQSGETQYF.